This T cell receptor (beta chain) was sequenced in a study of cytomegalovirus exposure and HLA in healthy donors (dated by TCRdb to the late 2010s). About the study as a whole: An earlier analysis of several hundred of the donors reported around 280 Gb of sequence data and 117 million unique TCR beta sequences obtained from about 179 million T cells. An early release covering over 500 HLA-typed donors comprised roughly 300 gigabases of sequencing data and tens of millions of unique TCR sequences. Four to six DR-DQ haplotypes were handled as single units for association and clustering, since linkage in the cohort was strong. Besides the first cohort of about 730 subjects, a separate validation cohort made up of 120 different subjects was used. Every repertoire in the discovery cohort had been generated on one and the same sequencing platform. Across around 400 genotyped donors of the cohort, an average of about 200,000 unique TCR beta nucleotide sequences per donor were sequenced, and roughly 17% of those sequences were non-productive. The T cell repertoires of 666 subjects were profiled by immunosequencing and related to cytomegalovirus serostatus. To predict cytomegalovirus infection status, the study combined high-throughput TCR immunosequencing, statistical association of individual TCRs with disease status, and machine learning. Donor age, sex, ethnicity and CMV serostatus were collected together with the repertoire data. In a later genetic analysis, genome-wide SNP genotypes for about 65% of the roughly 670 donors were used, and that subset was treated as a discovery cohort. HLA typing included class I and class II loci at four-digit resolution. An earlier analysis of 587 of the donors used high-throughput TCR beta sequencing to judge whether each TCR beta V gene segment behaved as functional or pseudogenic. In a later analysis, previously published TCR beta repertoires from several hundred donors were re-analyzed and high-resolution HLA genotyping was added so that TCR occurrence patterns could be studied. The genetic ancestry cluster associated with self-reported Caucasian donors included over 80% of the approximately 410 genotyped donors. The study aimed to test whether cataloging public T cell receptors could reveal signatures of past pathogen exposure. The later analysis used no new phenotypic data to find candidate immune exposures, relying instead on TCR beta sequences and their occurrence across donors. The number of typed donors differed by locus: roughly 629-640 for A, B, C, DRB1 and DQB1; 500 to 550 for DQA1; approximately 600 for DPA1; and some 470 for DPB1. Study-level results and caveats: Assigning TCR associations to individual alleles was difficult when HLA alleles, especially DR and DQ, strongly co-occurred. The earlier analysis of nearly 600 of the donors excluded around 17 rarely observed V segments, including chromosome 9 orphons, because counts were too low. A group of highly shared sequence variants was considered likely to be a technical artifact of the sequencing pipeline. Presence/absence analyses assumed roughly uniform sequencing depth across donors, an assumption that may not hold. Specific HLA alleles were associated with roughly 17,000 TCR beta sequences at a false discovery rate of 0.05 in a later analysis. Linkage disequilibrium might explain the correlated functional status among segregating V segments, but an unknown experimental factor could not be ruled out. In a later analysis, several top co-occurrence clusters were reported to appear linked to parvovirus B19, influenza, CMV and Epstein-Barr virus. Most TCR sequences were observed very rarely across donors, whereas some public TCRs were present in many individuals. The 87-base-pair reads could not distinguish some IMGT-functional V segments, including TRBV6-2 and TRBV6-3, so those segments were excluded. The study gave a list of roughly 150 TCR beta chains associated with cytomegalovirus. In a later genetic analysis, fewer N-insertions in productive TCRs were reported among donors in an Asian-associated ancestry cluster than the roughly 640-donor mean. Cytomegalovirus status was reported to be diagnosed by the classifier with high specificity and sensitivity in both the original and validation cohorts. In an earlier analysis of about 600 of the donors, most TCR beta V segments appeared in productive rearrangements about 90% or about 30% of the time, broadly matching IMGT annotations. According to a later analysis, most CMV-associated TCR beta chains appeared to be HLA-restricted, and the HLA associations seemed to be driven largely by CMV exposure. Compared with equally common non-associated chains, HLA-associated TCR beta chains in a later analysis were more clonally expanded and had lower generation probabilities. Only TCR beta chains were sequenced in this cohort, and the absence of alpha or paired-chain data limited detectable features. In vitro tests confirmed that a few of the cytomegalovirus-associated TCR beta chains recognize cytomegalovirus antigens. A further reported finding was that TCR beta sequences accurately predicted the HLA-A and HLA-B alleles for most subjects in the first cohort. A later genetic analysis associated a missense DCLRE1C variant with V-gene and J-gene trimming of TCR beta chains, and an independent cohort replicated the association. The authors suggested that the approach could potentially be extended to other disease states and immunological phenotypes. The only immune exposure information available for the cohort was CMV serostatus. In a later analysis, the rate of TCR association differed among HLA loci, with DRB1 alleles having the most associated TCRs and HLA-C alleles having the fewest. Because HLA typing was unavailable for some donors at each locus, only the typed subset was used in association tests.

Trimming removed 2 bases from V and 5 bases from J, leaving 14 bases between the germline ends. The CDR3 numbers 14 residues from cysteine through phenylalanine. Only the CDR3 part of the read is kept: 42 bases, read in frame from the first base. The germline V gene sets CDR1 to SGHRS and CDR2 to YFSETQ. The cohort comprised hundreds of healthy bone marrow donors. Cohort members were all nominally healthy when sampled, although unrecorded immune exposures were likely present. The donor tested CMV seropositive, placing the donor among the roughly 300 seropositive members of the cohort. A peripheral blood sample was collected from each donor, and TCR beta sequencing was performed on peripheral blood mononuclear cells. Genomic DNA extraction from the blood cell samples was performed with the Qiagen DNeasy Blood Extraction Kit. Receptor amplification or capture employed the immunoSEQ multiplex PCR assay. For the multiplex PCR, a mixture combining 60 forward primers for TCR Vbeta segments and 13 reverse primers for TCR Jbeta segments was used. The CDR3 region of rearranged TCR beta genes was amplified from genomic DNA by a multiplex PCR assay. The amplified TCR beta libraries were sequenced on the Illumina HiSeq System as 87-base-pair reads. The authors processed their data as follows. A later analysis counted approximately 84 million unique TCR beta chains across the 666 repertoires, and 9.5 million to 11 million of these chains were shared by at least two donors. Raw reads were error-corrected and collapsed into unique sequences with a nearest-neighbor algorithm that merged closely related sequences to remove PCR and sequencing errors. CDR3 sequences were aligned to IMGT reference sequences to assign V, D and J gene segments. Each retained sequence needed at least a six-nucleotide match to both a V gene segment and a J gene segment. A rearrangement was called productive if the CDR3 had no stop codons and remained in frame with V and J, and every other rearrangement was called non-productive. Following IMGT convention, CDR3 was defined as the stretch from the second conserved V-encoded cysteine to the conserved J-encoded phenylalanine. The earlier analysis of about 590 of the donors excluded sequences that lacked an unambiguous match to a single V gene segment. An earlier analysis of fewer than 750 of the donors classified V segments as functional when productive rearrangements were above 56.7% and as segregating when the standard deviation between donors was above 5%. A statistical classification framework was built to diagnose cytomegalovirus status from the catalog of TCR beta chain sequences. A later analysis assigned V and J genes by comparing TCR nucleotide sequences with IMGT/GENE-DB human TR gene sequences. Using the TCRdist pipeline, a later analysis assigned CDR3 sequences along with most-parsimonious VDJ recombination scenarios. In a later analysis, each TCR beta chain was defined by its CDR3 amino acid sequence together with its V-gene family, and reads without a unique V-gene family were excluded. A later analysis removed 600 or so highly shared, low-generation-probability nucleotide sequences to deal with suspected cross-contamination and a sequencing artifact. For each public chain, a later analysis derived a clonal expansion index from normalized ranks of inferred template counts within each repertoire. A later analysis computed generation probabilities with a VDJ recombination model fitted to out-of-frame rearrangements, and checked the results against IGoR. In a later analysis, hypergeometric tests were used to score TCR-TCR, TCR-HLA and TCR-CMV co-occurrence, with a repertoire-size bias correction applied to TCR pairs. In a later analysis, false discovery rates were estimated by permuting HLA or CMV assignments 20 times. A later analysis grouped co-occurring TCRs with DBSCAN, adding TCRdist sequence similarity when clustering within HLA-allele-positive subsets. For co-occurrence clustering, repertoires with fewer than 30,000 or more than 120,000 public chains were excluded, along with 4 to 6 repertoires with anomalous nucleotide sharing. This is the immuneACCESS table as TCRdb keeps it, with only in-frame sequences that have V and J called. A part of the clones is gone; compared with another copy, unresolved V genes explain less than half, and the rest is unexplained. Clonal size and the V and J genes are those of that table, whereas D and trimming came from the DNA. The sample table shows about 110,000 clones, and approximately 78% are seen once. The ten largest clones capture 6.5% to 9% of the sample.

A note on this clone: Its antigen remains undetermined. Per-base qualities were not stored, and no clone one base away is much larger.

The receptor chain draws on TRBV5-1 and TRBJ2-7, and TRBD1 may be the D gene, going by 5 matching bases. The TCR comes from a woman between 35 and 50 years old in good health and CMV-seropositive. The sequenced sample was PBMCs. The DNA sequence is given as TGCGCCAGCAGCTTAGGGGAAGCTTTCCACGAGCAGTACTTC. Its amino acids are CASSLGEAFHEQYF.